These T cell receptor beta chains were read from a single sample in a study of cytomegalovirus exposure and HLA in healthy donors. The protocol was immunoSEQ multiplex PCR, while the TCRdb copy is restricted to in-frame clones and leaves out a portion. The repertoire holds more than 65,000 clones, with 85% to 95% as singletons. Sequencing was carried out using PBMCs. The source is a man between 18 and 29 years old in good health and CMV-seronegative. CDR3s include the opening cysteine and the closing phenylalanine or tryptophan. A D gene is named only where the DNA matches it firmly. Clone size appears in some rows only: once, few, many, or a class for an expanded clone.

>TRBD2|.|TRBJ2-5|TRBV6-5
CASSYGTSGVGWYF
TGTGCCAGCAGTTACGGGACTAGCGGGGTGGGGTGGTACTTC
>TRBD1|.|TRBJ2-1|TRBV19
CASRGGGQGGNEQFF
TGTGCCAGTAGAGGCGGGGGACAGGGCGGCAATGAGCAGTTCTTC
>TRBD2|once|TRBJ2-7|TRBV19
CASRMTSGPFYEQYF
TGTGCCAGTAGGATGACTAGCGGGCCGTTCTACGAGCAGTACTTC
>TRBD2|.|TRBJ2-3|TRBV5-1
CASSLGSGGALDTQYF
TGCGCCAGCAGCTTGGGGAGCGGGGGGGCTTTGGATACGCAGTATTTT
>.|.|TRBJ1-1|TRBV27
CASSPRGGTEAFF
TGTGCCAGCAGCCCAAGAGGGGGCACTGAAGCTTTCTTT
>TRBD1|.|TRBJ2-3|TRBV6-5
CASSHRGARTDTQYF
TGTGCCAGCAGTCACAGGGGGGCACGCACAGATACGCAGTATTTT
>TRBD1|once|TRBJ1-2|TRBV19
CASSQRQGQGYTF
TGTGCCAGTAGCCAAAGACAGGGTCAAGGCTACACCTTC
>TRBD1|.|TRBJ1-2|TRBV11-2
CASSRGPVGYGYTF
TGTGCCAGCAGCAGGGGGCCGGTGGGCTATGGCTACACCTTC
>.|.|TRBJ2-7|TRBV6-6
CASSYRRAYEQYF
TGTGCCAGCAGTTACAGGAGGGCCTACGAGCAGTACTTC
>TRBD2|.|TRBJ2-2|TRBV10-3
CAISKTSGENTGELFF
TGTGCCATCAGTAAGACTAGCGGAGAAAACACCGGGGAGCTGTTTTTT
>TRBD2|.|TRBJ2-1|TRBV27
CASSQGTSGRTNEQFF
TGTGCCAGCAGCCAAGGGACTAGCGGGAGGACCAATGAGCAGTTCTTC
>TRBD2|.|TRBJ2-6|TRBV19
CASSIAPLTSASSGANVLTF
TGTGCCAGTAGTATAGCCCCTCTGACTAGCGCAAGCTCTGGGGCCAACGTCCTGACTTTC
>.|once|TRBJ1-1|TRBV4-1
CASSQDLLGEGTEAFF
TGCGCCAGCAGCCAAGATCTTTTAGGGGAGGGCACTGAAGCTTTCTTT
>.|.|TRBJ1-2|TRBV7-9
CASSQWAGEKAGYTF
TGTGCCAGCAGCCAATGGGCAGGGGAGAAGGCTGGCTACACCTTC
>TRBD1|.|TRBJ1-2|TRBV6-4
CASSDAGGSSYYGYTF
TGTGCCAGCAGTGACGCAGGGGGGAGTAGTTACTATGGCTACACCTTC